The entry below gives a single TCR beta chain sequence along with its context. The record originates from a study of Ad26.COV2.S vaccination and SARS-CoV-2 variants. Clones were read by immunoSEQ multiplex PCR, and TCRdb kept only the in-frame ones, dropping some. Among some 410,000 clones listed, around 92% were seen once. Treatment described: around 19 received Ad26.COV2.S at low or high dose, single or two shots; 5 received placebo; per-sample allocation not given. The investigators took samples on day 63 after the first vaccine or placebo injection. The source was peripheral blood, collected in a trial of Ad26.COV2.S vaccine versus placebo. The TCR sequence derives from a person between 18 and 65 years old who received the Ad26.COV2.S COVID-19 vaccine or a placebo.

CDR3 protein: CASSLGWGNTEAFF. The CDR3 DNA follows: TGTGCCAGCAGCTTGGGATGGGGGAACACTGAAGCTTTCTTT. This chain links TRBV5-6 with TRBJ1-1; no definite D call. Germline loops: CDR1 SGHDT, CDR2 YYEEEE. This CDR3 is built from 14 residues. V lost 0 bases and J lost 1, with 7 bases in between.